A single sample is the source of the 22 T cell receptor beta chains below, sequenced in a study of T-cell memory formation after mild COVID-19. TCRdb used MiXCR to reprocess the 5' RACE reads, holding one entry per CDR3 protein. The data contain approximately 490,000 distinct CDR3 sequences, roughly 21% of them singletons. Sequences were obtained from PBMCs or a T cell subset sorted from them (not recorded which). The receptors were gathered from an adult woman who had mild COVID-19 (a few samples of this study predate the infection). Cell type and time point are not known.

The V gene is TRBV18, the J gene TRBJ2-1; 12 bases line up with TRBD2. Germline CDR1 KGHSH, CDR2 LQKENI. This CDR3 contains 18 residues. J was trimmed by 2 bases and V by 2 bases; bases with no gene match: 7. The CDR3 is CASSPETSGSKAYNEQFF. In DNA, the CDR3 is TGTGCCAGCTCACCAGAGACTAGCGGGAGCAAGGCCTACAATGAGCAGTTCTTC.

The rearrangement links TRBV20-1 to TRBJ2-3; 7 bases align to TRBD2. The CDR3 is made up of 15 amino acids. V gave up 3 bases and J gave up 0 bases; unmatched junction bases: 6. CDR1 is DFQATT, CDR2 SNEGSKA, per germline (reference sequence). This CDR3 reads CSASRLADSTDTQYF. The CDR3 bases are TGCAGTGCTAGTAGGCTAGCGGATAGCACAGATACGCAGTATTTT.

This clonotype was picked up a small number of times. The V gene is TRBV12-3 or TRBV12-4, the J gene TRBJ2-3; the D gene is possibly TRBD1 (5 bases). This CDR3 is built from 16 residues. V was cut by 3 bases and J by 2 bases, with 15 bases left in between. The CDR3 reads CASSFRLRAPTDTQYF. The CDR3 DNA is TGTGCCAGCAGTTTTCGACTCAGGGCCCCCACAGATACGCAGTATTTT.

This clonotype was seen repeatedly, ten times or more. The V call is TRBV6-1, the J call TRBJ2-7; TRBD1 aligns across 7 bases. This CDR3 region has 15 residues. J gave up 6 bases and V 6 bases, and 14 bases lay outside the gene matches. Germline V gives CDR1 MNHNS, CDR2 SASEGT. The CDR3, as DNA: TGTGCCAGCAGCGCCCAAACTACAGGGGCAAGCGAGCAGTACTTC. The encoded protein is CASSAQTTGASEQYF.

CDR3 residues: CASRLQGGNYEQYF. The CDR3 nucleotides are TGCGCCAGCAGGTTACAGGGCGGTAACTACGAGCAGTACTTC. The chain has TRBV5-1 and TRBJ2-7, with a weak D call TRBD1 (6 bases). The CDR3 contains 14 residues. Germline CDR1 and CDR2: SGHRS and YFSETQ. V was trimmed by 5 bases and J by 3 bases, leaving 15 bases between them. The full variable domain, rest sourced from reference TRBV5-1 and TRBJ2-7, is KAGVTQTPRYLIKTRGQQVTLSCSPISGHRSVSWYQQTPGQGLQFLFEYFSETQRNKGNFPGRFSGRQFSNSRSEMNVSTLELGDSALYLCASRLQGGNYEQYFGPGTRLTVT.

V gene TRBV24-1 combines with J gene TRBJ2-3; possible D gene TRBD2, 5 bases. Germline V CDR1 and CDR2: KGHDR, SFDVKD. V was clipped by 8 bases and J by 0 bases, with 11 bases between them. This CDR3 region has 14 residues. The CDR3, as DNA: TGTGCCACCACAGAGGGCCCAAGCACAGATACGCAGTATTTT. Translated: CATTEGPSTDTQYF.

This clonotype has more than one count but fewer than ten. This chain connects TRBV5-1 to TRBJ2-7, with D perhaps TRBD2 (6 bases). The germline V gene encodes CDR1 SGHRS and CDR2 YFSETQ. Trimming left V 0 bases short and J 3 bases short, with 19 bases between. The CDR3 has 17 amino acids. CDR3 protein: CASSLEVVGTWVYEQYF. The CDR3 DNA is TGCGCCAGCAGCTTGGAGGTTGTTGGGACTTGGGTCTACGAGCAGTACTTC.

V usage is TRBV6-2 or TRBV6-3 and J usage is TRBJ2-3; no reliable D call. Trimming stripped 2 bases from V and 0 bases from J, with 6 bases between. The germline V gene has CDR1 MNHEY and CDR2 SVGEGT. This CDR3 region has 14 residues. The CDR3: CASSYGRSTDTQYF. CDR3 DNA sequence: TGTGCCAGCAGTTACGGGCGGAGCACAGATACGCAGTATTTT.

This clonotype was counted many times. This sequence joins TRBV5-5 and TRBJ1-2; D remains ambiguous. The CDR3 spans 13 residues. The V end lost 2 bases, the J end lost 1 base, and 6 bases lay between the germline ends. In germline, CDR1 is SGHKS, CDR2 YYEKEE (reference sequence). DNA of the CDR3: TGTGCCAGCAGCTTTGACATTAACTATGGCTACACCTTC. Translating gives CASSFDINYGYTF. The whole variable domain, filled in from reference TRBV5-5 and TRBJ1-2, reads DAGVTQSPTHLIKTRGQQVTLRCSPISGHKSVSWYQQVLGQGPQFIFQYYEKEERGRGNFPDRFSARQFPNYSSELNVNALLLGDSALYLCASSFDINYGYTFGSGTRLTVV.

The chain links TRBV27 to TRBJ2-7, with D hard to call. Trimming removed 2 bases at V and 7 bases at J, with 9 bases between. CDR3 size: 12 residues. Germline V gene lookup returns CDR1 MNHEY and CDR2 SMNVEV (reference sequence). The CDR3 is CASSLPFGEQYF. DNA for the CDR3: TGTGCCAGCAGTTTACCCTTTGGGGAGCAGTACTTC.

This clonotype has only a few counts. The chain links TRBV2 to TRBJ2-1, with TRBD1 identical over 11 bases. The CDR3 is 15 residues long. Trimming cost V 6 bases and J 8 bases; bases outside gene matches: 9. Germline CDR1 reads SNHLY; CDR2 reads FYNNEI. CDR3 DNA sequence: TGTGCCAGCAGCGCCGGGACAGGGGGTATAGATGAGCAGTTCTTC. Encoded protein: CASSAGTGGIDEQFF.

The sample holds a few counts of this clonotype. The gene calls are TRBV7-9 and TRBJ2-3, with D perhaps matching TRBD2 (5 bases). Germline V gene data show CDR1 as SEHNR and CDR2 as FQNEAQ (reference sequence). The CDR3 runs 15 residues. V lost 5 bases, J lost 0 bases, and 12 bases lay in between. The CDR3 DNA sequence: TGTGCCAGCAGCAGTGGACTTACTAGCACAGATACGCAGTATTTT. This translates into CASSSGLTSTDTQYF. Combining the CDR3 with reference TRBV7-9 and TRBJ2-3 gives the whole variable domain DTGVSQNPRHKITKRGQNVTFRCDPISEHNRLYWYRQTLGQGPEFLTYFQNEAQLEKSRLLSDRFSAERPKGSFSTLEIQRTEQGDSAMYLCASSSGLTSTDTQYFGPGTRLTVL.

This rearrangement joins TRBV20-1 to TRBJ2-7, with 9 bases lining up with TRBD2. The germline CDR1 and CDR2 sequences are DFQATT and SNEGSKA (reference sequence). The CDR3 length is 15 residues. The V and J ends lost 2 bases and 0 bases, in that order; junction bases with no gene match: 5. CDR3 in amino acids: CSARQVAGVSYEQYF. The CDR3 bases are TGCAGTGCTAGACAAGTAGCGGGGGTCTCCTACGAGCAGTACTTC.

J is TRBJ1-1 and V is TRBV29-1, with D possibly matching TRBD1 (6 bases). Germline-derived CDR1 and CDR2 are SQVTM and ANQGSEA. The CDR3 loop spans 13 amino acids. Between the trimmed V and J ends, which lost 4 bases and 0 bases, there was a span of 9 bases. The CDR3 DNA sequence: TGCAGCGTTGCGACAGGCGTGAACACTGAAGCTTTCTTT. It yields the protein CSVATGVNTEAFF. Full variable domain (missing parts from reference TRBV29-1 and TRBJ1-1): SAVISQKPSRDICQRGTSLTIQCQVDSQVTMMFWYRQQPGQSLTLIATANQGSEATYESGFVIDKFPISRPNLTFSTLTVSNMSPEDSSIYLCSVATGVNTEAFFGQGTRLTVV.

This clonotype was counted between two and nine times. CDR3 region: CASSLVSTSGSNEQFF. CDR3 in DNA: TGTGCCAGCAGCTTAGTGTCAACTAGCGGGAGTAATGAGCAGTTCTTC. V and J are TRBV7-8 and TRBJ2-1, with TRBD2 matching over 11 bases. Germline assignment: CDR1 SGHVS and CDR2 FQNEAQ. The length of the CDR3 is 16 residues. With 1 base clipped from V and 7 bases from J, the junction kept 6 bases outside the gene matches. Full variable domain (missing parts from reference TRBV7-8 and TRBJ2-1): GAGVSQSPRYKVAKRGQDVALRCDPISGHVSLFWYQQALGQGPEFLTYFQNEAQLDKSGLPSDRFFAERPEGSVSTLKIQRTQQEDSAVYLCASSLVSTSGSNEQFFGPGTRLTVL.

This clonotype has only a few counts. The chain is built from TRBV12-3 or TRBV12-4 and TRBJ2-1, with 10 bases that match TRBD2. CDR3 length equals 15 residues. Unmatched junction bases numbered 6, after V lost 8 bases and J lost 2 bases. The chain's CDR3 is CASASGGSTYNEQFF. Here the CDR3 DNA reads TGTGCCAGCGCTAGCGGGGGATCCACCTACAATGAGCAGTTCTTC.

This clonotype was picked up a small number of times. V and J are TRBV7-2 and TRBJ2-5; D is perhaps TRBD1 (6 bases). Trimming pared 0 bases from V and 5 bases from J, leaving 10 bases between. Germline V lookup: CDR1 SGHTA, CDR2 FQGNSA. CDR3 length equals 14 residues. The CDR3 protein is CASSLAGHGETQYF. CDR3 DNA sequence: TGTGCCAGCAGCTTAGCGGGACATGGGGAGACCCAGTACTTC.

The V call is TRBV12-3 or TRBV12-4, the J call TRBJ2-5; 11 bases are shared with TRBD2. The CDR3 spans 18 residues. J lost 8 bases, V lost 4 bases, and 18 bases had no gene match. CDR3 residues: CASSWKGLSGGVRDTQYF. In DNA, the CDR3 is TGTGCCAGCAGTTGGAAGGGTCTTAGCGGGGGGGTCCGGGATACCCAGTACTTC.

This clonotype was observed a few times. The chain is built from TRBV4-2 and TRBJ2-5; possibly TRBD2 for D (6 bases). Germline assignment: CDR1 LGHNA and CDR2 YNFKEQ. This CDR3 spans 13 amino acids. Trimming left V 1 base short and J 4 bases short, with 7 bases between. For the CDR3, the DNA is TGTGCCAGCAGCCAAGTACTAGCAGAGACCCAGTACTTC. This sequence encodes CASSQVLAETQYF.

The rearrangement joins TRBV6-5 to TRBJ1-1, with 8 nucleotides matching TRBD1. Per the germline V gene, CDR1 is MNHEY and CDR2 is SVGAGI. The CDR3 covers 13 residues. The trim removed 4 bases at V and 8 bases at J, leaving 6 bases unmatched. The CDR3 loop reads CASSWQGATEAFF. Here the CDR3 DNA reads TGTGCCAGCAGTTGGCAGGGGGCTACCGAAGCTTTCTTT.

The sample holds a few counts of this clonotype. The rearrangement joins TRBV11-2 to TRBJ2-2, with 8 bases lining up with TRBD2. From germline, CDR1 is SGHAT and CDR2 FQNNGV. Trimming cost V 5 bases and J 5 bases; bases outside gene matches: 10. The CDR3 consists of 16 residues. In nucleotides, the CDR3 is TGTGCCAGCAGCCCAACCCGCGGGGGGTTTACCGGGGAGCTGTTTTTT. Translation gives CASSPTRGGFTGELFF.

This clonotype was observed a handful of times. The chain couples TRBV24-1 to TRBJ2-7; 9 nucleotides line up with TRBD1. After removal of 3 bases from V and 6 bases from J, the junction contained 5 bases not matched to a gene. Germline lookup yields CDR1 KGHDR and CDR2 SFDVKD. CDR3 size: 14 residues. CDR3 nucleotide sequence: TGTGCCACCAGTGATCGCCGGACAGGGGTCGAGCAGTACTTC. Translation gives CATSDRRTGVEQYF.